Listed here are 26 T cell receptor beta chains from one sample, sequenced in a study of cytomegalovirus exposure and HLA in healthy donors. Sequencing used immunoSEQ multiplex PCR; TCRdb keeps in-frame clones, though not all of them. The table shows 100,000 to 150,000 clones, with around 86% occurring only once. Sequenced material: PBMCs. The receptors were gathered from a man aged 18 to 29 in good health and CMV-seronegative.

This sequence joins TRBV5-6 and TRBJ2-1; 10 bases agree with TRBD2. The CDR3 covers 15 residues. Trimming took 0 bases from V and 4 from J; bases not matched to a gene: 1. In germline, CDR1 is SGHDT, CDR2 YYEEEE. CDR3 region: CASSLGLAGYNEQFF. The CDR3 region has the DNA TGTGCCAGCAGCTTGGGACTAGCGGGTTACAATGAGCAGTTCTTC.

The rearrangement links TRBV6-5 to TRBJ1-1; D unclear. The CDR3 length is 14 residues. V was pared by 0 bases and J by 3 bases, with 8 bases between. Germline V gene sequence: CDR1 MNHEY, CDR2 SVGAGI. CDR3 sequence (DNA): TGTGCCAGCAGTTACTCGTGGAGGGACACTGAAGCTTTCTTT. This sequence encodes CASSYSWRDTEAFF.

The CDR3 loop is CASNTASNTGELFF. Here the CDR3 DNA reads TGTGCCAGCAATACAGCCTCAAACACCGGGGAGCTGTTTTTT. The chain uses TRBV6-1 and TRBJ2-2, with D unclear. V gave up 7 bases and J gave up 2 bases, with 11 bases separating them. CDR3 length equals 14 residues. Looked up from germline, CDR1 is MNHNS and CDR2 is SASEGT.

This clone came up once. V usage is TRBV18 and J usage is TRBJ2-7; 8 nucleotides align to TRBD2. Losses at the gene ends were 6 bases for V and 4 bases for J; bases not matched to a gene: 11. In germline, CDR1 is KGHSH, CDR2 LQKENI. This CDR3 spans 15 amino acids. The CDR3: CASSDRERGIYEQYF. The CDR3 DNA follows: TGTGCCAGCTCGGACCGGGAGCGGGGGATTTACGAGCAGTACTTC.

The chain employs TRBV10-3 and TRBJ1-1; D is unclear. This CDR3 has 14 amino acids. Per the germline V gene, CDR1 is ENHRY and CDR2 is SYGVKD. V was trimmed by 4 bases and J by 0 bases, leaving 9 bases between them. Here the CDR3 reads CAISADIMNTEAFF. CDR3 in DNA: TGTGCCATCAGTGCTGACATCATGAACACTGAAGCTTTCTTT.

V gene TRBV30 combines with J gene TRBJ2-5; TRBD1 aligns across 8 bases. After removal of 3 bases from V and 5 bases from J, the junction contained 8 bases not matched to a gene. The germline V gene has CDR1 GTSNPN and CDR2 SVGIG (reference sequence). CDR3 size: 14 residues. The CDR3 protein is CAWSLDRGSETQYF. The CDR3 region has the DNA TGTGCCTGGAGCCTCGACAGGGGCAGTGAGACCCAGTACTTC.

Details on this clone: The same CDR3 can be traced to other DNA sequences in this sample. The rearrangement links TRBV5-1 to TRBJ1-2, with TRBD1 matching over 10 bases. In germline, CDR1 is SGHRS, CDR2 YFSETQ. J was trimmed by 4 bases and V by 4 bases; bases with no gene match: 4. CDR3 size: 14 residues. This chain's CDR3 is CASSPGQGTYGYTF. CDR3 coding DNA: TGCGCCAGCAGCCCGGGACAGGGGACCTATGGCTACACCTTC. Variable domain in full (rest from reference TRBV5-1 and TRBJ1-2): KAGVTQTPRYLIKTRGQQVTLSCSPISGHRSVSWYQQTPGQGLQFLFEYFSETQRNKGNFPGRFSGRQFSNSRSEMNVSTLELGDSALYLCASSPGQGTYGYTFGSGTRLTVV.

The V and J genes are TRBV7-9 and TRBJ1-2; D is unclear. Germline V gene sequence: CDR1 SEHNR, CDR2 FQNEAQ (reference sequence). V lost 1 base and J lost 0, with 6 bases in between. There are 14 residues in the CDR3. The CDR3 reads CASSLGVANYGYTF. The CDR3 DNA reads TGTGCCAGCAGCTTAGGCGTAGCTAACTATGGCTACACCTTC.

CDR3 in amino acids: CASSAEGSGANVLTF. CDR3 bases: TGTGCCAGCAGCGCGGAGGGGTCTGGGGCCAACGTCCTGACTTTC. The genes are TRBV7-9 and TRBJ2-6, with a tentative D call TRBD2 (6 bases). V lost 5 bases and J 1 base, leaving 9 bases between the germline ends. CDR3 size: 15 residues. Per germline, CDR1 SEHNR and CDR2 FQNEAQ (reference sequence).

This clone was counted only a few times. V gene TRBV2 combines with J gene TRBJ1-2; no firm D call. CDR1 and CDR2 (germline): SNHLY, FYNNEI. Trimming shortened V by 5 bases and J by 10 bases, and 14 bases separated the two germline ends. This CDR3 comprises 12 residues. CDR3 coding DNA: TGTGCCAGCAGTCCCCAGGTAACCGACTACACCTTC. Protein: CASSPQVTDYTF.

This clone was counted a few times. The CDR3 DNA follows: TGTGCCAGTAGTAGCGGGACAGGGGGCACCTACGAGCAGTACTTC. Protein: CASSSGTGGTYEQYF. The V call is TRBV19, the J call TRBJ2-7; TRBD1 matches at 12 bases. J gave up 2 bases and V 4 bases, and 3 bases lay outside the gene matches. This CDR3 is built from 15 residues. The V gene's germline CDR1 is LNHDA and CDR2 SQIVND (reference sequence).

Here the CDR3 reads CASSLSSSGGALETQYF. The CDR3 DNA sequence: TGTGCCAGCAGCTTATCGAGTAGCGGGGGGGCCCTGGAGACCCAGTACTTC. V and J are TRBV7-6 and TRBJ2-5; 11 bases agree with TRBD2. After removal of 2 bases from V and 5 bases from J, the junction contained 10 bases not matched to a gene. The CDR3 spans 17 residues. Germline V gene lookup returns CDR1 SGHVS and CDR2 FNYEAQ.

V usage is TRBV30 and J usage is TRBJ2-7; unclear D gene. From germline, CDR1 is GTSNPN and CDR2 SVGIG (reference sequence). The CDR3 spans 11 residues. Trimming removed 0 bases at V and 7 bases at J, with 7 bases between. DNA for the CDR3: TGTGCCTGGAGTGTATCCCGTGAGCAGTACTTC. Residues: CAWSVSREQYF.

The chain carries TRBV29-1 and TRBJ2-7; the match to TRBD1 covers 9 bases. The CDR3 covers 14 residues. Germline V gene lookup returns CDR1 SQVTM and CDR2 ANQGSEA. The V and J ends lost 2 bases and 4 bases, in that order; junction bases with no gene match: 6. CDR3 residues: CSVETQTGGYEQYF. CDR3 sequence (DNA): TGCAGCGTTGAAACTCAGACAGGGGGGTACGAGCAGTACTTC.

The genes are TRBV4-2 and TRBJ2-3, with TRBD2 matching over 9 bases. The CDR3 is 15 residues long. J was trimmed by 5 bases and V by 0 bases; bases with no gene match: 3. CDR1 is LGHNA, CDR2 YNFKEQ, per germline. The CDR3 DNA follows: TGTGCCAGCAGCCAAGACCGACTAGCGGAAGATACGCAGTATTTT. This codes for CASSQDRLAEDTQYF.

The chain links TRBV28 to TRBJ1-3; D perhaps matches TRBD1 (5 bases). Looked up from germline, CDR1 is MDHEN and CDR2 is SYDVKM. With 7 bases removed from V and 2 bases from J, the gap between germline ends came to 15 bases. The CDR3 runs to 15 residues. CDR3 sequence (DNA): TGTGCCAGCACCCCGGGGGGGTCGGCTGGAAACACCATATATTTT. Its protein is CASTPGGSAGNTIYF.

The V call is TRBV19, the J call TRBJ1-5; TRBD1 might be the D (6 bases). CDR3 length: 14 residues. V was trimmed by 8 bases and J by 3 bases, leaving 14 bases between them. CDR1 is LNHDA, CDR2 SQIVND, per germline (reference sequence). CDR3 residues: CASSTGTFNQPQHF. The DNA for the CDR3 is TGTGCCAGTTCCACAGGGACCTTCAATCAGCCCCAGCATTTT.

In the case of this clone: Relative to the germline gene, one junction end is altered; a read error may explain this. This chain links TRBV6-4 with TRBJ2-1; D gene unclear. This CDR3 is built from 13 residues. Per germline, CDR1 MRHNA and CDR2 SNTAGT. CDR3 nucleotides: TGTGCCAGCAGTGACCCCACCCCCAATGAGCCGTTCTTC. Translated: CASSDPTPNEPFF.

The CDR3 region is CATSSWGQNTEAFF. The CDR3 region has the DNA TGTGCCACCAGTAGCTGGGGCCAGAACACTGAAGCTTTCTTT. The V gene is TRBV15, the J gene TRBJ1-1; D perhaps matches TRBD1 (5 bases). CDR1 LNHNV and CDR2 YYDKDF come from the germline V gene (reference sequence). With 6 bases removed from V and 1 base from J, the gap between germline ends came to 12 bases. The CDR3 runs to 14 residues.

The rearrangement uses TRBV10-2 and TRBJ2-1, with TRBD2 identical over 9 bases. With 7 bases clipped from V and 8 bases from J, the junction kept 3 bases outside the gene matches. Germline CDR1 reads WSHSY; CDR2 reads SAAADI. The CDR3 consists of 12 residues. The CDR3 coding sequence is TGCGCCAGCACTAGCGGGAACGATGAGCAGTTCTTC. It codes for CASTSGNDEQFF.

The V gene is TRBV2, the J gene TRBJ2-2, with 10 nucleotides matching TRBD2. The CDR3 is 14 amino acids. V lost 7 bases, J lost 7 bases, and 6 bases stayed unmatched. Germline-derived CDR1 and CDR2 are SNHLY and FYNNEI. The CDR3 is CASISGRLYGELFF. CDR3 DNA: TGTGCCAGCATTAGCGGGAGGCTCTACGGGGAGCTGTTTTTT.

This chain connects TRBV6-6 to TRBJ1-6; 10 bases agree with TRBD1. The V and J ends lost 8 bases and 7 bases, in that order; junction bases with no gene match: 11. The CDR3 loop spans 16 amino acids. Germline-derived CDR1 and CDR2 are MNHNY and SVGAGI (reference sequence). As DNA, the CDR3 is TGTGCCAGCGGAGTCGGACAGGGGGGACCAAATTCACCCCTCCACTTT. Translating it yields CASGVGQGGPNSPLHF.

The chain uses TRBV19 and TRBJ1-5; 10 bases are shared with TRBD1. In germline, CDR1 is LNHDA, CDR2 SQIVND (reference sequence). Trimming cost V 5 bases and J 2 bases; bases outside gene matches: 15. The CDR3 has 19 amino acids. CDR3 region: CASSPVGTGAIAGNQPQHF. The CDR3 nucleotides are TGTGCCAGTAGTCCCGTCGGGACAGGGGCCATAGCGGGCAATCAGCCCCAGCATTTT.

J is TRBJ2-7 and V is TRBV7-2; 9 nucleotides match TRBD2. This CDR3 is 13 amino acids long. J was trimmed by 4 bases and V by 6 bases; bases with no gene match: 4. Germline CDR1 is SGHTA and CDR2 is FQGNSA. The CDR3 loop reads CASRAGGGYEQYF. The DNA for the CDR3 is TGTGCCAGCAGAGCGGGAGGCGGGTACGAGCAGTACTTC.

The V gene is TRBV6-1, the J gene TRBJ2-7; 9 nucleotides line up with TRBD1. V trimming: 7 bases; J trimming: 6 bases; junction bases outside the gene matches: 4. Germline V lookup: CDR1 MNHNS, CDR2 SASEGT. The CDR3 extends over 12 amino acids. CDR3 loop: CASTPDRGEQYF. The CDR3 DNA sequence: TGTGCCAGCACCCCGGACAGGGGCGAGCAGTACTTC.

This CDR3 is CASSLDGGMNTGELFF. In nucleotides, the CDR3 is TGCGCCAGCAGCTTGGATGGCGGGATGAACACCGGGGAGCTGTTTTTT. The rearrangement uses TRBV5-1 and TRBJ2-2; a weak D match, TRBD2 (6 bases). Trimming shortened V by 0 bases and J by 1 base, and 10 bases separated the two germline ends. Germline V gene lookup returns CDR1 SGHRS and CDR2 YFSETQ. The CDR3 sequence is 16 residues long.